A selection of T cell receptor beta chains follows, all from one sample in a study of blood T cell repertoires in COVID-19. Repertoires were generated with immunoSEQ multiplex PCR, while TCRdb's copy carries only in-frame clones and drops some. The table records 100,000 to 150,000 clones, roughly 74% of them present only once. Material: peripheral blood. Receptor source: a man aged 55 to 70 with acute or convalescent COVID-19. The CDR3 runs from the conserved cysteine through the conserved F or W. The D gene is left open where the match is weak.

CDR3 | D | length | J | V
CASRPNGGRISYEQYF | TRBD2 | 16 | TRBJ2-7 | TRBV27
CASSFSGAGNQQYF | NA | 14 | TRBJ2-7 | TRBV13
CATSDGLAGTYNEQFF | TRBD2 | 16 | TRBJ2-1 | TRBV24-1
CASSLIAELSGANVLTF | NA | 17 | TRBJ2-6 | TRBV27
CASTTQGYNTEAFF | NA | 14 | TRBJ1-1 | TRBV2
CASSRMGQGLAGITDTQYF | TRBD2 | 19 | TRBJ2-3 | TRBV5-1
CASSFDRDNSPLHF | TRBD1 | 14 | TRBJ1-6 | TRBV27
CASSRLSSGGPTIYNEQFF | TRBD2 | 19 | TRBJ2-1 | TRBV19
CATSGPTGELFF | NA | 12 | TRBJ2-2 | TRBV24-1
CSVGTGGLVRPYNEQFF | TRBD1 | 17 | TRBJ2-1 | TRBV29-1
CASSVGRQGEKLFF | NA | 14 | TRBJ1-4 | TRBV6-5
CASSMNRDSMNTEAFF | TRBD1 | 16 | TRBJ1-1 | TRBV18
CASSGSPANEQFF | NA | 13 | TRBJ2-1 | TRBV7-3
CASSLTLSGGNTDTQYF | TRBD2 | 17 | TRBJ2-3 | TRBV7-3
CASMSGGALNYGYTF | NA | 15 | TRBJ1-2 | TRBV7-9
CASSFPPSGRANEQFF | TRBD2 | 16 | TRBJ2-1 | TRBV7-9
CASTRDRMNTEAFF | TRBD1 | 14 | TRBJ1-1 | TRBV6-5
CASSQLAGKQETQYF | TRBD2 | 15 | TRBJ2-5 | TRBV7-9
CASRQGADEKLFF | TRBD1 | 13 | TRBJ1-4 | TRBV25-1